The 16 T cell receptor beta chains listed next were all sequenced from one sample in a study of vaccination effects on CD4 cells after COVID-19. Assay used: immunoSEQ multiplex PCR; TCRdb lists only in-frame clones, some missing. The sample gives more than 55,000 clones, less than 80% of which show up once; more than 4% is in the top ten. Having been cultured for 9 to 11 days, the cells underwent CD4+ T cell isolation. Vaccine administered to participants consisted of two doses of either BNT162b2 or mRNA-1273. These receptors lack a known antigen. Here the sequenced sample was CD4+ T cells from PBMCs cultured without peptide, taken after COVID-19 vaccination. The receptors were gathered from a human donor who received a COVID-19 vaccine.

The V gene is TRBV19, the J gene TRBJ2-3; 14 bases are a match to TRBD2. The CDR3 is 18 residues long. V was clipped by 1 base and J by 7 bases; unmatched bases: 10. Germline CDR1 and CDR2: LNHDA and SQIVND (reference sequence). For the CDR3, the DNA is TGTGCCAGTAGTATAGGACTAGCGGGAGGGAAACGAAGGAATACGCAGTATTTT. Translation: CASSIGLAGGKRRNTQYF.

The rearrangement uses TRBV5-1 and TRBJ2-2; D unresolved. CDR1 and CDR2 (germline): SGHRS, YFSETQ. Between the trimmed V and J ends, which lost 2 bases and 0 bases, there was a span of 11 bases. The CDR3 sequence is 16 residues long. The CDR3 DNA follows: TGCGCCAGCAGCTTCATTGTTACAGCGAACACCGGGGAGCTGTTTTTT. Translated, it gives CASSFIVTANTGELFF.

This clone was seen a few times. This chain connects TRBV5-4 to TRBJ1-2; the D gene is possibly TRBD1 (6 bases). Between the trimmed V and J ends, which lost 4 bases and 7 bases, there was a span of 17 bases. Germline values: CDR1 SGHNT, CDR2 YYREEE (reference sequence). The length of the CDR3 is 14 residues. CDR3 amino acids: CASSLKAGAGGYTF. CDR3 nucleotide sequence: TGTGCCAGCAGCCTAAAAGCAGGGGCGGGTGGCTACACCTTC.

This chain connects TRBV18 to TRBJ1-2; TRBD1 aligns across 9 bases. With V trimmed by 2 bases and J by 3 bases, 13 bases remained unmatched. There are 18 residues in the CDR3. CDR1 is KGHSH and CDR2 is LQKENI in the germline V gene. CDR3 DNA sequence: TGTGCCAGCTCACCATCTGGACAGGGGCAAGGACCGGACTATGGCTACACCTTC. Its protein product is CASSPSGQGQGPDYGYTF.

The chain links TRBV7-9 to TRBJ2-1, with 8 bases matching TRBD2. V shed 1 base and J 0 bases; nucleotides not matched to a gene: 2. This CDR3 region has 16 residues. The germline V gene has CDR1 SEHNR and CDR2 FQNEAQ (reference sequence). Written as DNA, the CDR3 is TGTGCCAGCAGCTTAGGGCGGGGGGCCTCCTACAATGAGCAGTTCTTC. Translation: CASSLGRGASYNEQFF.

The chain carries TRBV5-4 and TRBJ2-2; no clear D gene. The CDR3 contains 16 residues. Trimming stripped 2 bases from V and 1 base from J, with 12 bases between. Germline lookup yields CDR1 SGHNT and CDR2 YYREEE (reference sequence). DNA of the CDR3: TGTGCCAGCAGCTTTCGACGGGTGGAGAACACCGGGGAGCTGTTTTTT. Residues: CASSFRRVENTGELFF. The whole variable domain, filled in from reference TRBV5-4 and TRBJ2-2, reads ETGVTQSPTHLIKTRGQQVTLRCSSQSGHNTVSWYQQALGQGPQFIFQYYREEENGRGNFPPRFSGLQFPNYSSELNVNALELDDSALYLCASSFRRVENTGELFFGEGSRLTVL.

The chain carries TRBV3-1 (or the pseudogene TRBV3-2) and TRBJ2-7; D remains unclear. Trimming removed 0 bases at V and 2 bases at J, with 14 bases between. The CDR3 sequence is 16 residues long. Germline assignment: CDR1 LGHDT and CDR2 YNNKEL (reference sequence). The CDR3 DNA is TGTGCCAGCAGCCAAGATTCGCTACCCGAAACCTACGAGCAGTACTTC. It yields the protein CASSQDSLPETYEQYF.

The chain joins TRBV9 to TRBJ1-2; weak D call: TRBD1 (5 bases). The CDR3 sequence is 14 residues long. V lost 0 bases and J lost 8, with 14 bases in between. Germline V gene sequence: CDR1 SGDLS, CDR2 YYNGEE. Here the CDR3 DNA reads TGTGCCAGCAGCGTAGATCAGGGACGACAGGGCTACACCTTC. This gives the protein CASSVDQGRQGYTF.

J is TRBJ2-2 and V is TRBV19, with 9 bases aligning to TRBD1. V dropped 5 bases and J dropped 2; count of bases not matched to a gene: 15. The length of the CDR3 is 19 residues. The germline V gene has CDR1 LNHDA and CDR2 SQIVND (reference sequence). The CDR3 spells CASSAATKQGASNTGELFF. CDR3 DNA sequence: TGTGCCAGTAGTGCGGCAACAAAACAGGGGGCCTCTAACACCGGGGAGCTGTTTTTT.

The chain combines TRBV29-1 with TRBJ2-1; D is uncertain. With 4 bases removed from V and 6 bases from J, the gap between germline ends came to 1 base. Germline V lookup: CDR1 SQVTM, CDR2 ANQGSEA. The CDR3 spans 9 residues. The CDR3 is CSVANEQFF. The CDR3 nucleotides are TGCAGCGTTGCCAATGAGCAGTTCTTC.

The rearrangement joins TRBV2 to TRBJ1-4; no clear D. Trimming took 7 bases from V and 7 from J, leaving 13 bases between them. Germline lookup yields CDR1 SNHLY and CDR2 FYNNEI. The CDR3 is 13 residues long. Written as DNA, the CDR3 is TGTGCCAGCACCCGGATGGAAGGTGAAAAACTGTTTTTT. Amino acid sequence: CASTRMEGEKLFF.

The chain recombines TRBV3-1 (or the pseudogene TRBV3-2) with TRBJ2-1, with D perhaps matching TRBD2 (5 bases). Trimming removed 1 base from V and 6 bases from J, with 13 bases in between. The CDR3 is 15 residues long. Germline V gene sequence: CDR1 LGHDT, CDR2 YNNKEL (reference sequence). CDR3: CASSQVNLATNEQFF. CDR3 nucleotide sequence: TGTGCCAGCAGCCAAGTCAACCTAGCCACCAATGAGCAGTTCTTC.

The rearrangement links TRBV3-1 (or the pseudogene TRBV3-2) to TRBJ1-3; no reliable D call. Germline CDR1 is LGHDT and CDR2 is YNNKEL (reference sequence). The CDR3 is made up of 15 amino acids. The V end was cut by 0 bases, the J end by 0 bases, with 6 bases between. CDR3 DNA sequence: TGTGCCAGCAGCCAAGACCACAGCTCTGGAAACACCATATATTTT. Translating it yields CASSQDHSSGNTIYF.

The V and J genes are TRBV28 and TRBJ1-5; TRBD1 might be the D (6 bases). Germline V CDR1 and CDR2: MDHEN, SYDVKM. Trimming stripped 5 bases from V and 3 bases from J, with 11 bases between. The CDR3 contains 14 residues. The CDR3 region has the DNA TGTGCCAGCAGTAGGGGGGGGACCAATCAGCCCCAGCATTTT. Protein product: CASSRGGTNQPQHF.

This clone was found a few times. V is TRBV2 and J is TRBJ2-1; 10 bases align to TRBD2. V gave up 2 bases and J gave up 3 bases; unmatched junction bases: 10. CDR3 size: 18 residues. Germline values: CDR1 SNHLY, CDR2 FYNNEI. CDR3 loop: CASSENSGRTLFYNEQFF. The DNA for the CDR3 is TGTGCCAGCAGTGAAAATAGCGGGAGGACCCTCTTCTACAATGAGCAGTTCTTC.

J is TRBJ2-2 and V is TRBV18, with D uncertain. The CDR3 is 14 amino acids. The germline V gene encodes CDR1 KGHSH and CDR2 LQKENI. The germline V and J ends were trimmed by 1 base and 1 base, with 4 bases remaining between them. CDR3 in amino acids: CASSPRQNTGELFF. The CDR3 DNA follows: TGTGCCAGCTCACCACGACAGAACACCGGGGAGCTGTTTTTT.